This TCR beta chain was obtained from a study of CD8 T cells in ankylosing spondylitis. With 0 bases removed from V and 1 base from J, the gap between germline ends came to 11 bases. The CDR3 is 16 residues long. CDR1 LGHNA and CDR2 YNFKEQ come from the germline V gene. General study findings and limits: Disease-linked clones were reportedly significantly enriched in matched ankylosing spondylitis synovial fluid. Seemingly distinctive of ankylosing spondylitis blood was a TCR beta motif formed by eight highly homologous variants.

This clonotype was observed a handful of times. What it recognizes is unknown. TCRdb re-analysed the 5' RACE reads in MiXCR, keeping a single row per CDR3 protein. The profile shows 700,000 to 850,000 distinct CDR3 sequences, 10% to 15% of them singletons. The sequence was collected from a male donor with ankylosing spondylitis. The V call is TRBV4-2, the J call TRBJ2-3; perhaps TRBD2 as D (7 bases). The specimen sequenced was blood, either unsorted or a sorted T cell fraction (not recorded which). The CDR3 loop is CASSQDRGARTDTQYF. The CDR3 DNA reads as TGTGCCAGCAGCCAAGATCGGGGGGCCCGCACAGATACGCAGTATTTT.